The T cell receptor (beta chain) described here comes from a study of T cells in Graves' hyperthyroidism and ophthalmopathy. Study-wide results and limits: A 13 V-J model separated ophthalmopathy from stable hyperthyroidism.

Researchers amplified the TCR beta CDR3 regions from RNA transcripts. The HTBI set primed first-round TCR CDR3 RT-PCR. MiXCR, run by TCRdb on the multiplex PCR reads, gives a single entry per CDR3 protein. The sample consists of hundreds of thousands of distinct CDR3 sequences, 38% of them appearing once. As regards this clonotype: As yet, its antigen is unknown.

Germline-derived CDR1 and CDR2 are SGHAT and FQNNGV. Germline trimming cut 2 bases from V and 6 bases from J; bases unmatched to any gene: 12. This CDR3 contains 16 residues. Sequencing was performed on blood. The chain employs TRBV11-2 and TRBJ2-7, with 8 positions matching TRBD2. This receptor was obtained from a man aged 18 to 30 with Graves' hyperthyroidism. CDR3 sequence reads: CASSLPGLEKESEQYF. The CDR3 coding sequence is TGTGCCAGCAGCTTACCGGGACTAGAAAAAGAGTCCGAGCAGTACTTC.